What follows are 21 T cell receptor beta chains derived from one specimen sequenced in a study of T cell responses to AZD1222 COVID-19 vaccine. Only in-frame clones appear in the TCRdb table, and some are missing; sequencing was by immunoSEQ multiplex PCR. The sample lists approximately 130,000 clones; roughly 86% were seen once. This material consisted of peripheral blood, taken 28 days after the second AZD1222 dose. The receptors here all came from an adult who received the AZD1222 COVID-19 vaccine.

In the case of this clone: No DNA is shown, since the ends of the CDR3 on it are uncertain; the CDR3 is the one TCRdb lists. This chain uses TRBV27 with TRBJ1-2. Germline assignment: CDR1 MNHEY and CDR2 SMNVEV (reference sequence). Counting both end residues, the CDR3 totals 12 amino acids. The CDR3 loop is CASSSSAYGYTF.

This clone was seen only a few times. The chain links TRBV28 to TRBJ1-2, with D tentatively TRBD1 (6 bases). The CDR3 spans 11 residues. The V end lost 3 bases, the J end lost 7 bases, and 6 bases lay between the germline ends. From germline, CDR1 is MDHEN and CDR2 SYDVKM. The CDR3 nucleotides are TGTGCCAGCAGTTTCAGGGGTGGCTACACCTTC. Protein product: CASSFRGGYTF.

V and J are TRBV7-2 and TRBJ1-5; D is ambiguous. Per the germline V gene, CDR1 is SGHTA and CDR2 is FQGNSA. CDR3 size: 16 residues. V was shortened by 1 base and J by 0 bases, with 10 bases between the two germline ends. The CDR3 coding sequence is TGTGCCAGCAGCTTAGAGGGTGGGTTTAGCAATCAGCCCCAGCATTTT. Protein: CASSLEGGFSNQPQHF.

The V gene is TRBV2, the J gene TRBJ1-5, with unresolved D. The CDR3 length is 14 residues. Trimming shortened V by 4 bases and J by 5 bases, and 12 bases separated the two germline ends. Germline values: CDR1 SNHLY, CDR2 FYNNEI. The CDR3 nucleotides are TGTGCCAGCAGTGTGTCCAGTAGGTATCAGCCCCAGCATTTT. Its translation: CASSVSSRYQPQHF.

This clone showed up just once. The gene calls are TRBV3-1 (or the pseudogene TRBV3-2) and TRBJ2-7, with D possibly TRBD1 on 5 matching bases. The CDR3 has 14 amino acids. Trimming shortened V by 1 base and J by 3 bases, and 10 bases separated the two germline ends. Germline CDR1 reads LGHDT; CDR2 reads YNNKEL (reference sequence). CDR3: CASSQADKIYEQYF. The CDR3 bases are TGTGCCAGCAGCCAAGCGGACAAAATCTACGAGCAGTACTTC.

In this sample, this clone turned up once. The chain combines TRBV6-5 with TRBJ2-1, with D possibly matching TRBD2 (5 bases). The CDR3 covers 15 residues. Germline CDR1 reads MNHEY; CDR2 reads SVGAGI. The germline V and J ends were trimmed by 0 bases and 12 bases, with 18 bases remaining between them. The CDR3 coding sequence is TGTGCCAGCAGTTACTCGAAGGACTGGCCGTTGGGGCAGTTCTTC. It is translated as CASSYSKDWPLGQFF.

At least ten counts were recorded for this clone. The chain uses TRBV10-3 and TRBJ1-2; the D is unclear. The germline CDR1 and CDR2 sequences are ENHRY and SYGVKD. V was cut by 7 bases and J by 3 bases, with 9 bases left in between. CDR3 length: 12 residues. CDR3 protein: CAINAIYYGYTF. CDR3 DNA: TGTGCCATCAACGCAATCTACTATGGCTACACCTTC.

In its sample, this clone was seen once. J is TRBJ1-6 and V is TRBV20-1, with D possibly being TRBD1 (5 bases). This CDR3 region has 14 residues. The V and J ends lost 3 bases and 13 bases respectively, with 19 bases between them. CDR1 DFQATT and CDR2 SNEGSKA come from the germline V gene (reference sequence). Here the CDR3 reads CSASDARAQAPLHF. CDR3 DNA: TGCAGTGCTAGTGACGCCAGGGCCCAGGCGCCCCTCCACTTT.

V gene TRBV6-5 combines with J gene TRBJ2-7; TRBD1 aligns across 12 bases. From germline, CDR1 is MNHEY and CDR2 SVGAGI. The CDR3 has 15 residues. Germline trimming cut 6 bases from V and 7 bases from J; bases unmatched to any gene: 10. The CDR3 DNA reads TGTGCCAGCAGAACTACTGGGACAGGGGGCAAGGAGCAGTACTTC. Translating it yields CASRTTGTGGKEQYF.

CDR3: CSVTAGDSYEQYF. CDR3 nucleotide sequence: TGCAGCGTTACCGCCGGGGACTCCTACGAGCAGTACTTC. The genes are TRBV29-1 and TRBJ2-7, with D tentatively TRBD2 (5 bases). The length of the CDR3 is 13 residues. Per the germline V gene, CDR1 is SQVTM and CDR2 is ANQGSEA. Trimming shortened V by 5 bases and J by 0 bases, and 11 bases separated the two germline ends.

The chain uses TRBV27 and TRBJ2-1, with D tentatively TRBD2 (5 bases). The ends were cut back, 6 bases at V and 8 bases at J, with 11 bases in the middle. Germline lookup yields CDR1 MNHEY and CDR2 SMNVEV (reference sequence). This CDR3 contains 12 residues. CDR3 sequence (DNA): TGTGCCAGCAGAGAGAGGGTCGATGAGCAGTTCTTC. Protein sequence: CASRERVDEQFF.

This clone was observed once. This sequence joins TRBV19 and TRBJ2-3, with 8 bases that match TRBD2. Germline V CDR1 and CDR2: LNHDA, SQIVND (reference sequence). The CDR3 totals 16 residues. V was pared by 7 bases and J by 4 bases, with 13 bases of the junction left unmatched. The CDR3 DNA sequence: TGTGCCAGTACCCCATTATGGGCGGGGGGTTCAGATACGCAGTATTTT. This gives the protein CASTPLWAGGSDTQYF.

J is TRBJ1-1 and V is TRBV2; TRBD1 might be the D (5 bases). Germline CDR1 SNHLY, CDR2 FYNNEI. Trimming shortened V by 5 bases and J by 1 base, and 8 bases separated the two germline ends. The CDR3 is made up of 13 amino acids. CDR3 nucleotides: TGTGCCAGCAGTTTGGACAAGAACACTGAAGCTTTCTTT. Protein sequence: CASSLDKNTEAFF.

This sequence joins TRBV7-2 and TRBJ1-5, with a tentative D call TRBD1 (6 bases). V was shortened by 2 bases and J by 2 bases, with 10 bases between the two germline ends. CDR1 and CDR2 from the germline V gene are SGHTA and FQGNSA. This CDR3 is built from 15 residues. The DNA for the CDR3 is TGTGCCAGCAGCTTATTTACAGGGCGCAATCAGCCCCAGCATTTT. It yields the protein CASSLFTGRNQPQHF.

The genes are TRBV9 and TRBJ2-6; no reliable D call. V was clipped by 4 bases and J by 2 bases, with 10 bases between them. The CDR3 spans 15 residues. Germline V CDR1 and CDR2: SGDLS, YYNGEE. CDR3 loop: CASSPWGAGANVLTF. CDR3 DNA sequence: TGTGCCAGCAGCCCGTGGGGTGCTGGGGCCAACGTCCTGACTTTC.

CDR3 sequence reads: CASSEPNYGYTF. The CDR3 DNA follows: TGTGCCAGCAGTGAACCCAACTATGGCTACACCTTC. The V call is TRBV6-1, the J call TRBJ1-2; D gene unclear. This CDR3 contains 12 residues. CDR1 is MNHNS, CDR2 SASEGT, per germline. Trimming shortened V by 2 bases and J by 2 bases, and 3 bases separated the two germline ends.

This chain joins TRBV3-1 (or the pseudogene TRBV3-2) and TRBJ2-1; D not certain. V lost 4 bases to trimming and J lost 6 bases, with 13 bases between them. This CDR3 contains 14 residues. Germline V gives CDR1 LGHDT, CDR2 YNNKEL (reference sequence). In nucleotides, the CDR3 is TGTGCCAGCAGCCGAAGCTCCGCCCTCAATGAGCAGTTCTTC. It encodes CASSRSSALNEQFF.

The chain links TRBV11-2 to TRBJ1-2; 7 nucleotides align to TRBD1. The length of the CDR3 is 14 residues. CDR1 is SGHAT, CDR2 FQNNGV, per germline. Trimming at V came to 3 bases and at J to 4 bases, leaving 5 bases not matched to a gene. CDR3 region: CASSLTGFGYGYTF. The CDR3 DNA reads as TGTGCCAGCAGCTTGACAGGGTTTGGCTATGGCTACACCTTC.

This chain uses TRBV7-8 with TRBJ2-2; 10 bases are a match to TRBD2. In germline, CDR1 is SGHVS, CDR2 FQNEAQ. This CDR3 has 16 residues. V trimming: 6 bases; J trimming: 5 bases; junction bases outside the gene matches: 9. CDR3 bases: TGTGCCAGCAGTCCTGGTCAACTAGCGGGGACCGGGGAGCTGTTTTTT. It translates to CASSPGQLAGTGELFF. Combining the CDR3 with reference TRBV7-8 and TRBJ2-2 gives the whole variable domain GAGVSQSPRYKVAKRGQDVALRCDPISGHVSLFWYQQALGQGPEFLTYFQNEAQLDKSGLPSDRFFAERPEGSVSTLKIQRTQQEDSAVYLCASSPGQLAGTGELFFGEGSRLTVL.

This chain connects TRBV6-6 to TRBJ1-2, with 9 bases identical to TRBD1. Germline CDR1 is MNHNY and CDR2 is SVGAGI (reference sequence). V lost 2 bases to trimming and J lost 4 bases; unmatched junction nucleotides: 2. The CDR3 contains 14 residues. Here the CDR3 reads CASSYQGQGYGYTF. The DNA of the CDR3 is TGTGCCAGCAGTTACCAGGGACAGGGCTATGGCTACACCTTC.

The CDR3 reads CASSNPKQGNTEAFF. For the CDR3, the DNA is TGCGCCAGCAGCAATCCTAAACAGGGGAACACTGAAGCTTTCTTT. The V call is TRBV5-1, the J call TRBJ1-1; tentatively, D is TRBD1 (6 bases). CDR1 and CDR2 from the germline V gene are SGHRS and YFSETQ. CDR3 length: 15 amino acids. Trimming took 4 bases from V and 1 from J, leaving 14 bases between them. Full variable domain (rest looked up from reference TRBV5-1 and TRBJ1-1): KAGVTQTPRYLIKTRGQQVTLSCSPISGHRSVSWYQQTPGQGLQFLFEYFSETQRNKGNFPGRFSGRQFSNSRSEMNVSTLELGDSALYLCASSNPKQGNTEAFFGQGTRLTVV.